This TCR beta chain was recorded in a study of vaccination effects on CD4 cells after COVID-19. Points on this clone: The antigen remains unidentified.

Method: immunoSEQ multiplex PCR; TCRdb's copy keeps in-frame clones and lacks some. The sample consists of fewer than 35,000 clones, approximately 70% of them appearing once. The CDR3 has 14 residues. Trimming removed 2 bases from V and 4 bases from J; junction bases left unmatched: 5. Germline V CDR1 and CDR2: SGHDT, YYEEEE. Having been cultured for roughly 11 days, the cells underwent CD4+ T cell isolation. The chain recombines TRBV5-6 with TRBJ1-1; 7 bases line up with TRBD1. Sequencing used CD4+ T cells from PBMCs cultured without peptide, obtained before COVID-19 vaccination. This TCR came from a human donor who received a COVID-19 vaccine. The CDR3 loop is CASSFWKGATEAFF. The DNA for the CDR3 is TGTGCCAGCAGCTTCTGGAAGGGGGCCACTGAAGCTTTCTTT.